A few counts support the clone carrying this T cell receptor beta chain. Its antigen is undetermined. The data stem from a study of T cell repertoires in cytomegalovirus infection. Across the whole study: In public TCR beta signatures, there were indications of both CMV infection and matching HLA type.

General study findings and limits: Ex vivo, HLA-C-restricted CMV-specific TCR beta clonotypes prevailed over the rest of the response. Identification of carriers of CMV plus the relevant HLA was performed using cumulative public TCR beta family frequency.

MiXCR, applied by TCRdb to the reads, yields one record per CDR3 protein. The data contain approximately 120,000 distinct CDR3 sequences, over 25% of them singletons. V shed 5 bases, J shed 0 bases, and the junction held 13 bases outside the gene matches. Germline V gene data show CDR1 as PRHDT and CDR2 as FYEKMQ (reference sequence). The CDR3 has 19 residues. V is TRBV13 and J is TRBJ2-3, with 11 bases aligning to TRBD2. This receptor was identified in a human donor in good health (CMV status not recorded). Some clones in this sample may be carry-over from other donors' samples. The sample here was CD8+ T cells from cultured PBMCs, taken from culture after CMV antigen stimulation. The CDR3 coding sequence is TGTGCCAGCAGCACTAGGACTAGCGGGTACAACCCTAGCACAGATACGCAGTATTTT. It is translated as CASSTRTSGYNPSTDTQYF.